This T cell receptor (beta chain) was sequenced during a study of breast tumors, draining lymph nodes, adjacent tissues. General observations from the study: That most tumor T cells come from lymph nodes remained unproven. Compared with lymph nodes, tumors were less diverse; compared with nontumor tissue, more. Tumor and nontumor repertoires were significantly more similar in luminal-like than in basal-like breast cancer.

The lymph nodes were axillary draining lymph nodes from breast cancer patients. A word on this clonotype: The antigen remains unidentified. The junction departs from germline at one end; a sequencing error may be responsible.

Germline V lookup: CDR1 SEHNR, CDR2 FQNEAQ (reference sequence). This CDR3 spans 15 amino acids. TCRdb fed the multiplex PCR reads into MiXCR, producing one record per CDR3 protein. This table holds some 230,000 distinct CDR3 sequences, less than 45% found once. Input material: axillary lymph node tissue. The gene calls are TRBV7-9 and TRBJ2-5, with 10 bases matching TRBD2. The TCR was taken from a female donor with breast cancer. Some clones in this sample may be carry-over from other donors' samples. As DNA, the CDR3 is TGTGCCAGCAGCTTCCCGACTAGCGGGCAAGAGATCCAGCACTTC. Translated: CASSFPTSGQEIQHF.